What follows is one T cell receptor beta chain and its context. Which antigen it targets is not known. Base qualities are missing; no much larger clone stands one base away. Enrolling through a virtual design, the prospective study's participants ranged in age from about 18 to 89 years and lived across some 22 United States geographic areas. In the prospective study, cohorts were assigned on the basis of participant-reported clinical history obtained from a screening survey and a study questionnaire. Exposed participants were defined as having been in contact with someone with a PCR-confirmed or clinician-diagnosed COVID-19 case within 2 weeks of study entry. In the prospective study, whole blood, serum and a nasopharyngeal or oropharyngeal swab were collected from each participant by mobile phlebotomists. Additional blood draws and questionnaires over an approximately two-month period could optionally be provided by prospective study participants. Before DNA extraction, prospective study blood samples were shipped either frozen or at room temperature.

Taken from cysteine to phenylalanine, the CDR3 has 14 residues. The DNA shown is the 42-base CDR3, in frame from base 1. V is pared back by 6 bases and J by 4 bases, with 15 bases lying between the germline termini. According to the germline V gene (reference sequence), CDR1 reads MNHEY and CDR2 reads SMNVEV. This sample was included in a study of blood T cell repertoires in COVID-19 (dated by TCRdb to about 2020). As for the study more broadly: Samples from collaborators originated in the United States, Italy and Spain and spanned both the acute and convalescent phases of COVID-19. The prospective study material was composed of cDNA or gDNA derived from T cells, B-cell-depleted T cells, or PBMCs. The dataset comprised deeply sampled blood TCRbeta repertoires from subjects exposed to, actively infected with, or recovered from COVID-19. The repertoires were released in a freely available public database meant as a resource for research on the immune response to SARS-CoV-2. The samples were drawn from two sources: the first 160 participants of the ongoing ImmuneRACE study, and 950 to 1,500 subjects contributed by 6 global collaborators. A de-identified subject ID, COVID-19 status, age in years and sex were almost always included in the sample metadata. HLA class I and class II types, where available, came from metadata supplied by the sample provider rather than from assay-based typing. General conclusions and limits of the study: Clinical and demographic metadata were provided uncurated, with the amount varying by source and participant.

The immunoSEQ Assay, a bias-controlled multiplex PCR, was used to amplify TCRbeta CDR3 regions from genomic DNA. From the authors' description of their analysis: Within the assay, amplification of reference gene primers was used to estimate how many nucleated cells each sample contained. To quantify the absolute abundance of each unique TCRbeta CDR3 rearrangement, sequence reads were collapsed and filtered. For each sample, productive Simpson clonality was calculated as the square root of Simpson's diversity index across productive rearrangements. TCRdb re-hosts the immuneACCESS table, in-frame sequences only. Its copies lack some clones; in the studies checked, an unresolved V gene accounts for under half of them, and the cause for the rest is not known. V and J calls plus clone size are reproduced from that table; the DNA served to infer D and trimming. Here the sample has around 150,000 clones; roughly 88% occur a single time. Together, the top ten hold roughly 5% of the sample.

This TCR was sampled from a man aged 70 or older who had been exposed to COVID-19. The sequenced material came from PBMCs or T cells enriched from blood (not recorded which). This sequence uses TRBV27 and TRBJ1-1; the D gene is not confidently resolved. The sequenced DNA: TGTGCCAGCAGCCCGGACTCAAGAGGCACTGAAGCTTTCTTT. Translated, it gives CASSPDSRGTEAFF.